This T cell receptor (beta chain) was captured in a study of siplizumab effects on memory and regulatory T cells. As regards this clone: The antigen is not known.

Study conclusions and caveats: With siplizumab, Treg-derived clones averaged about 70% of mappable alloreactive CD4+ clones, versus 26.9% in controls.

Sequencing used immunoSEQ multiplex PCR; TCRdb keeps in-frame clones, though not all of them. The sample has over 80,000 clones; 90% to 95% are singletons. The CDR3 has 16 residues. The germline gives CDR1 WNHNN, CDR2 SYGVQD (reference sequence). The V gene lost 4 bases and the J gene lost 4 bases, with 16 bases spanning the gap. The chain has TRBV10-1 and TRBJ2-2; D not resolved. This receptor was identified in a human donor in good health. The sample consisted of non-Treg CD4+ T cells sorted from blood. CDR3 region: CASSVTGLTSTGELFF. Here the CDR3 DNA reads TGCGCCAGCAGTGTAACGGGCCTAACGAGCACCGGGGAGCTGTTTTTT.